Below, 20 T cell receptor beta chains from the same sample are listed, as sequenced in a study of breast tumors, draining lymph nodes, adjacent tissues. Axillary draining lymph nodes of breast cancer patients supplied the node samples. TCRdb reprocessed the multiplex PCR reads via MiXCR and lists one record per CDR3 protein. The sample consists of around 290,000 distinct CDR3 sequences, over 25% of them appearing once. The sequencing sample was made of axillary lymph node tissue. The receptors here all came from a female donor with breast cancer. Some clones in this sample may be carry-over from other donors' samples.

This chain links TRBV9 with TRBJ2-3; TRBD1 is a possible D gene (5 bases). Germline loops: CDR1 SGDLS, CDR2 YYNGEE. The CDR3 is made up of 21 amino acids. The germline V and J ends were trimmed by 3 bases and 2 bases, with 31 bases remaining between them. CDR3 region: CASSDDSARDRRSMNTDTQYF. For the CDR3, the DNA is TGTGCCAGCAGCGACGACAGTGCTAGAGATCGTCGAAGTATGAACACAGATACGCAGTATTTT. Full variable domain (outside the CDR3, taken from reference TRBV9 and TRBJ2-3): DSGVTQTPKHLITATGQRVTLRCSPRSGDLSVYWYQQSLDQGLQFLIQYYNGEERAKGNILERFSAQQFPDLHSELNLSSLELGDSALYFCASSDDSARDRRSMNTDTQYFGPGTRLTVL.

This clonotype was counted at least ten times. The V gene is TRBV5-1, the J gene TRBJ1-2, with TRBD1 matching 7 bases. Germline V gene lookup returns CDR1 SGHRS and CDR2 YFSETQ. The CDR3 totals 14 residues. V lost 4 bases and J lost 2; bases outside the gene matches: 5. In DNA form, the CDR3 reads TGCGCCAGCAGCCCCCGGGACAGAAACTATGGCTACACCTTC. Protein sequence: CASSPRDRNYGYTF.

The chain couples TRBV12-3 or TRBV12-4 to TRBJ2-1; D gene unclear. The CDR3 contains 15 residues. Trimming left V 3 bases short and J 0 bases short, with 9 bases between. The CDR3 DNA is TGTGCCAGCAGTTTCACAGTGAGCTCCTACAATGAGCAGTTCTTC. Translation: CASSFTVSSYNEQFF.

The rearrangement joins TRBV24-1 to TRBJ2-5; D not resolved. The V gene lost 4 bases and the J gene lost 9 bases, with 14 bases spanning the gap. The V gene's germline CDR1 is KGHDR and CDR2 SFDVKD. The CDR3 has 13 residues. CDR3 sequence reads: CATSEAPWSAQYF. The CDR3 region has the DNA TGTGCCACCAGTGAGGCACCATGGAGTGCCCAGTACTTC.

On this clonotype: A much larger clone sits a single nucleotide away, making a read error possible. The chain couples TRBV6-5 to TRBJ1-4; 9 bases fit TRBD1. The CDR3 totals 14 residues. Germline lookup yields CDR1 MNHEY and CDR2 SVGAGI. The CDR3 loop reads CAGREQGAREKLFF. CDR3 DNA: TGTGCCGGCAGAGAACAGGGGGCGCGTGAAAAACTGTTTTTT.

As regards this clonotype: This clone may be a read error of a much larger clone one base away. The chain recombines TRBV5-1 with TRBJ2-1; D tentatively fits TRBD1 or TRBD2 (6 bases each). CDR1 SGHRS and CDR2 YFSETQ come from the germline V gene. The CDR3 loop spans 16 amino acids. The CDR3 loop is CASSSPQGLAYNEQFF. For the CDR3, the DNA is TGTGCCAGCAGCTCCCCACAGGGACTGGCCTACAATGAGCAGTTCTTC. Full variable domain (remainder filled in from reference TRBV5-1 and TRBJ2-1): KAGVTQTPRYLIKTRGQQVTLSCSPISGHRSVSWYQQTPGQGLQFLFEYFSETQRNKGNFPGRFSGRQFSNSRSEMNVSTLELGDSALYLCASSSPQGLAYNEQFFGPGTRLTVL.

To note about this clonotype: A read error is possible here, since a much larger clone lies one base away. The chain couples TRBV12-5 to TRBJ2-7; D is possibly TRBD1 or TRBD2 (5 bases each). The CDR3 sequence is 16 residues long. Germline assignment: CDR1 LGHNT and CDR2 FRNRAP. With 5 bases removed from V and 4 bases from J, the gap between germline ends came to 21 bases. The CDR3: CASGPGRDGATYEQYF. CDR3 DNA sequence: TGTGCTAGTGGTCCAGGAAGGGACGGGGCAACGTACGAGCAGTACTTC. Full variable domain (outside the CDR3, taken from reference TRBV12-5 and TRBJ2-7): DARVTQTPRHKVTEMGQEVTMRCQPILGHNTVFWYRQTMMQGLELLAYFRNRAPLDDSGMPKDRFSAEMPDATLATLKIQPSEPRDSAVYFCASGPGRDGATYEQYFGPGTRLTVT.

Details on this clonotype: The junction differs from germline at one of its ends, possibly a read error. V and J are TRBV9 and TRBJ2-2, with 8 bases identical to TRBD1. The V gene's germline CDR1 is SGDLS and CDR2 YYNGEE. CDR3 length: 16 amino acids. Written as DNA, the CDR3 is TGTGCTAGAGATAGGCGACAGGGGTCGAACGCCGGGGAGCTGTTTTTT. Protein sequence: CARDRRQGSNAGELFF.

This clonotype has at least ten counts. The chain recombines TRBV20-1 with TRBJ2-1, with D unclear. The germline V gene encodes CDR1 DFQATT and CDR2 SNEGSKA (reference sequence). The CDR3 consists of 11 residues. Here the CDR3 DNA reads TGCGCTCTACCACTCTACAATGAGCAGTTCTTC. Translation: CALPLYNEQFF.

The chain links TRBV20-1 to TRBJ1-1; D not certain. V was pared by 3 bases and J by 6 bases, with 8 bases between. The CDR3 consists of 11 residues. CDR1 is DFQATT and CDR2 is SNEGSKA in the germline V gene (reference sequence). For the CDR3, the DNA is TGCAGTGCTAGGTCCCCAGCTGAAGCTTTCTTT. Amino acids: CSARSPAEAFF.

This clonotype was counted between two and nine times. This chain connects TRBV5-6 to TRBJ2-2; 8 bases match TRBD2. The CDR3 totals 16 residues. Looked up from germline, CDR1 is SGHDT and CDR2 is YYEEEE. Unmatched junction bases numbered 5, after V lost 2 bases and J lost 2 bases. The CDR3 reads CASSLLAALNTGELFF. In DNA form, the CDR3 reads TGTGCCAGCAGCTTACTAGCGGCCCTCAACACCGGGGAGCTGTTTTTT.

This clonotype was observed many times. V and J are TRBV20-1 and TRBJ2-1; TRBD2 matches 8 bases. CDR1 and CDR2 (germline): DFQATT, SNEGSKA (reference sequence). The CDR3 runs 12 residues. V shed 3 bases and J 9 bases; nucleotides not matched to a gene: 4. In nucleotides, the CDR3 is TGCAGTGCTAGGACTAGCGAGGTTGAGCAGTTCTTC. Translating gives CSARTSEVEQFF.

In its sample, this clonotype was seen many times. This chain uses TRBV25-1 with TRBJ2-1, with TRBD2 identical over 9 bases. The ends lost 6 bases at V and 6 bases at J; junction bases unmatched: 6. CDR1 is MGHDK, CDR2 SYGVNS, per germline. The CDR3 covers 14 residues. CDR3 in amino acids: CASSFGGRANEQFF. DNA of the CDR3: TGTGCCAGCAGCTTCGGCGGGAGGGCCAATGAGCAGTTCTTC. The full variable domain, rest sourced from reference TRBV25-1 and TRBJ2-1, is EADIYQTPRYLVIGTGKKITLECSQTMGHDKMYWYQQDPGMELHLIHYSYGVNSTEKGDLSSESTVSRIRTEHFPLTLESARPSHTSQYLCASSFGGRANEQFFGPGTRLTVL.

This clonotype was counted ten times or more. The chain has TRBV20-1 and TRBJ2-5, with a tentative D call TRBD2 (5 bases). Trimming shortened V by 6 bases and J by 2 bases, and 13 bases separated the two germline ends. CDR1 and CDR2 (germline): DFQATT, SNEGSKA (reference sequence). The length of the CDR3 is 13 residues. CDR3 nucleotides: TGCAGTGCCCATGGACTCAGACAAGAGACCCAGTACTTC. Protein sequence: CSAHGLRQETQYF.

This clonotype was counted many times. The chain is built from TRBV11-2 and TRBJ2-2; D remains unclear. V gave up 3 bases and J gave up 1 base, with 6 bases separating them. This CDR3 spans 14 amino acids. Germline CDR1 reads SGHAT; CDR2 reads FQNNGV. The CDR3 is CASSFGRNTGELFF. The CDR3 DNA sequence: TGTGCCAGCAGCTTTGGGCGGAACACCGGGGAGCTGTTTTTT.

The J gene is TRBJ1-2, the V gene TRBV12-3 or TRBV12-4; possible D gene TRBD1, 6 bases. The CDR3 is 16 amino acids. Between the trimmed V and J ends, which lost 7 bases and 5 bases, there was a span of 23 bases. The CDR3 loop reads CASIHLGGLRDYGYTF. The CDR3 region has the DNA TGTGCCAGCATCCACCTAGGGGGACTCCGCGATTATGGCTACACCTTC.

Comments on this clonotype: The CDR3 does not close with the conserved phenylalanine or tryptophan, likely indicating a read error. The rearrangement uses TRBV11-2 and TRBJ2-5; D is uncertain. The CDR3 spans 12 residues. The germline gives CDR1 SGHAT, CDR2 FQNNGV. This chain's CDR3 is CAGSPSTSTQYL. Written as DNA, the CDR3 is TGTGCCGGCAGCCCGTCTACATCGACCCAGTACCTC.

To note about this clonotype: The conserved closing phenylalanine or tryptophan is absent in this CDR3, likely reflecting a read error. The DNA is left out, because the CDR3 cannot be placed on it with certainty; the CDR3 is given as TCRdb lists it. The J gene is TRBJ2-2, the V gene TRBV6-6; the D call in the table, TRBD2, was not verified against the DNA. The CDR3 is 14 amino acids long, termini counted. Germline V CDR1 and CDR2: MNHNY, SVGAGI (reference sequence). The CDR3: CASLPGLATGEPFL.

This clonotype appeared many times. The CDR3 protein is CASSPVRETQYF. The CDR3 bases are TGTGCCAGCAGCCCCGTCCGAGAGACCCAGTACTTC. The chain uses TRBV7-2 and TRBJ2-5, with D unclear. Germline values: CDR1 SGHTA, CDR2 FQGNSA. The CDR3 length is 12 residues. V was shortened by 5 bases and J by 4 bases, with 8 bases between the two germline ends.

Many counts were recorded for this clonotype. Being one base from a much bigger clone, this may be a read error. The V and J genes are TRBV20-1 and TRBJ1-6, with D perhaps matching TRBD1 (6 bases). This CDR3 is built from 13 residues. Germline V lookup: CDR1 DFQATT, CDR2 SNEGSKA (reference sequence). With 5 bases removed from V and 8 bases from J, the gap between germline ends came to 13 bases. This CDR3 reads CSAGASGDSPLHF. The CDR3 DNA follows: TGCAGTGCTGGGGCTTCAGGGGATTCACCCCTCCACTTT.